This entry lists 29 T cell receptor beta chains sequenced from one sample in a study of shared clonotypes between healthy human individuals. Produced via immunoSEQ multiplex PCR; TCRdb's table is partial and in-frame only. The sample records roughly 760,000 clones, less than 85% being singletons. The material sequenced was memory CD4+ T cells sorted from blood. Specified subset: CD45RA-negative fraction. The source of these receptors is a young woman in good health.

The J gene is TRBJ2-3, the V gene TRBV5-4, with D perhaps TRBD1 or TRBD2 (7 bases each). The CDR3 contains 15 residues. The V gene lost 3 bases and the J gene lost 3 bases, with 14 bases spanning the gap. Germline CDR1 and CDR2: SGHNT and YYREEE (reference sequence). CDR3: CASSSQGGETDTQYF. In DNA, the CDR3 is TGTGCCAGCAGCTCCCAGGGGGGGGAGACAGATACGCAGTATTTT.

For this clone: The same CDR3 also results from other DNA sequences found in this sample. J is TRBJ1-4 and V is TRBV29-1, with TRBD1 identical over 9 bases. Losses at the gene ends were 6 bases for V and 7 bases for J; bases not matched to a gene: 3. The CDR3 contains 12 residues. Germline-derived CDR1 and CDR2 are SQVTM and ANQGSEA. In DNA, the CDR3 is TGCAGCGTACAGGGGGCGGGTGAAAAACTGTTTTTT. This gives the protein CSVQGAGEKLFF.

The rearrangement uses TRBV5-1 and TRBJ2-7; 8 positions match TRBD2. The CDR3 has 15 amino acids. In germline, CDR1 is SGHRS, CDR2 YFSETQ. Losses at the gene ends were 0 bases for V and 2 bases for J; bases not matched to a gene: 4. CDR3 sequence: CASSLASGLTYEQYF. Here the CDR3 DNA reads TGCGCCAGCAGCTTGGCTAGCGGGCTAACCTACGAGCAGTACTTC. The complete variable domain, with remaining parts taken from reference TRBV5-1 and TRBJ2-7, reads KAGVTQTPRYLIKTRGQQVTLSCSPISGHRSVSWYQQTPGQGLQFLFEYFSETQRNKGNFPGRFSGRQFSNSRSEMNVSTLELGDSALYLCASSLASGLTYEQYFGPGTRLTVT.

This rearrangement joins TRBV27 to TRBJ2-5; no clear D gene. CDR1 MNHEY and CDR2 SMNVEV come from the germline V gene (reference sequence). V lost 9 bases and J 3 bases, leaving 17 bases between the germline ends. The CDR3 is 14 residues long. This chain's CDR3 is CASRTGSGKETQYF. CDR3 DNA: TGTGCCAGTCGGACGGGCTCAGGAAAAGAGACCCAGTACTTC.

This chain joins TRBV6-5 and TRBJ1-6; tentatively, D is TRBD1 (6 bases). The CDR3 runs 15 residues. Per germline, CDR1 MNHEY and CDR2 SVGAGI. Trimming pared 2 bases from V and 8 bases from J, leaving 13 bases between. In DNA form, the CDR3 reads TGTGCCAGCAGTTACGGCAGGGCAGGGGATTCACCCCTCCACTTT. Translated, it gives CASSYGRAGDSPLHF.

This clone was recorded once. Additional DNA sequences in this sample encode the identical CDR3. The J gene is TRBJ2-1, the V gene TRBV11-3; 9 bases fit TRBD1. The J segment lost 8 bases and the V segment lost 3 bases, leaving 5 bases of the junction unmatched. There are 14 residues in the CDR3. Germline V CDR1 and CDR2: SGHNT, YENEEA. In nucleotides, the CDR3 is TGTGCCAGCAGCTTGGTGGGACAGGGCGATGAGCAGTTCTTC. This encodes CASSLVGQGDEQFF.

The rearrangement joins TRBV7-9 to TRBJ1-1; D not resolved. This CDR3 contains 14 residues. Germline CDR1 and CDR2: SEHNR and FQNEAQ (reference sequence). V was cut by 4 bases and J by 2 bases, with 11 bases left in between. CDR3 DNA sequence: TGTGCCAGCAGCTCAAATCGAAGAAACACTGAAGCTTTCTTT. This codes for CASSSNRRNTEAFF.

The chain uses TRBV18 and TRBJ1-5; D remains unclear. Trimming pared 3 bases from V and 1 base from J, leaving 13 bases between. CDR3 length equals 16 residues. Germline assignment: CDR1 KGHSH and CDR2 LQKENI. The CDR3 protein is CASSPSPGLSNQPQHF. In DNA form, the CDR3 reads TGTGCCAGCTCACCTTCTCCGGGGTTGAGCAATCAGCCCCAGCATTTT.

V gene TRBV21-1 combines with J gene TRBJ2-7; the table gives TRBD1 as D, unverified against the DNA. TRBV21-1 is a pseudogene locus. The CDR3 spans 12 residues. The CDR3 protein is CASRCWHYEQYF. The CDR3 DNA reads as TGTGCCAGCCGCTGCTGGCACTACGAGCAGTACTTC.

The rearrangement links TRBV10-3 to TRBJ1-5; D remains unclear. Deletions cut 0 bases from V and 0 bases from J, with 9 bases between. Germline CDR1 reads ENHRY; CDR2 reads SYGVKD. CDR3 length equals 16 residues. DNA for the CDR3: TGTGCCATCAGTGAGTCGGGAGGCTATAGCAATCAGCCCCAGCATTTT. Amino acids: CAISESGGYSNQPQHF.

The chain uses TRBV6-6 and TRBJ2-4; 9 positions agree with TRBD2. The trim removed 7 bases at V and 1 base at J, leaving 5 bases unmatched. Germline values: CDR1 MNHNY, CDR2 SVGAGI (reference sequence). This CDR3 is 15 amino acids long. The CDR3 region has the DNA TGTGCCAGCATTGGAGCGGGAGGCGCCAAAAACATTCAGTACTTC. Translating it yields CASIGAGGAKNIQYF.

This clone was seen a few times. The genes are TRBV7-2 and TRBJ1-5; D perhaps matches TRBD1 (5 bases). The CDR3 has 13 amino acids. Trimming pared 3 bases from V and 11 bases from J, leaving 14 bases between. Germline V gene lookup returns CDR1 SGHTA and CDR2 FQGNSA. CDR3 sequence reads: CASSFHDRQTQHF. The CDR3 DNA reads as TGTGCCAGCAGCTTCCACGACAGACAGACCCAGCATTTT. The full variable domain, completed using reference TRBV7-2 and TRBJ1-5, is GAGVSQSPSNKVTEKGKDVELRCDPISGHTALYWYRQSLGQGLEFLIYFQGNSAPDKSGLPSDRFSAERTGGSVSTLTIQRTQQEDSAVYLCASSFHDRQTQHFGDGTRLSIL.

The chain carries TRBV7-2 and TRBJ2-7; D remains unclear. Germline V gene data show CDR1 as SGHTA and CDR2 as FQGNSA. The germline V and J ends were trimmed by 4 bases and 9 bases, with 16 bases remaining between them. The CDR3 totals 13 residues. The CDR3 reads CASSSDRTKTQYF. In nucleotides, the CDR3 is TGTGCCAGCAGCTCGGATCGGACGAAGACGCAGTACTTC.

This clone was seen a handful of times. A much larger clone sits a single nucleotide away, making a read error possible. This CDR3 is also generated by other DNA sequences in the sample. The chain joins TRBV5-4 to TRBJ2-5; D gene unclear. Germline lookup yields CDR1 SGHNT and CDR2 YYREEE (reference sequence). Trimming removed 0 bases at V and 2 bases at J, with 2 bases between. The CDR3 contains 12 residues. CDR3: CASSLGQETQYF. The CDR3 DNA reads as TGTGCCAGCAGCTTGGGGCAAGAGACCCAGTACTTC.

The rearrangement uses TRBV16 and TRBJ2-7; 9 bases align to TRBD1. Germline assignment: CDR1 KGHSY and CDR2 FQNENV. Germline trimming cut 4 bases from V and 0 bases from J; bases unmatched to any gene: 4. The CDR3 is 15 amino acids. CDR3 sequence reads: CASSLGTGSSYEQYF. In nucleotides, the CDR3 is TGTGCCAGCAGCCTGGGGACAGGGAGCTCCTACGAGCAGTACTTC.

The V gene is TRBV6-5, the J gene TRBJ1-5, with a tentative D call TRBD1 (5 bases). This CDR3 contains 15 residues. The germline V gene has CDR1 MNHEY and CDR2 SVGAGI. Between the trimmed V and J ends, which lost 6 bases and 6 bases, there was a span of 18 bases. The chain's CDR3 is CASRETGGRAQPQHF. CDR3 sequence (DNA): TGTGCCAGCAGAGAAACGGGGGGTAGAGCTCAGCCCCAGCATTTT.

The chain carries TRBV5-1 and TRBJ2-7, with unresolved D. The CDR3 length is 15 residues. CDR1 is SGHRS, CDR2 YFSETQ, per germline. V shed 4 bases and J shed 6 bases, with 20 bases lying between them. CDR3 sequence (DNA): TGCGCCAGCAGCCCTGGTCGCGCTGATGTGATCGAGCAGTACTTC. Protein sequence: CASSPGRADVIEQYF.

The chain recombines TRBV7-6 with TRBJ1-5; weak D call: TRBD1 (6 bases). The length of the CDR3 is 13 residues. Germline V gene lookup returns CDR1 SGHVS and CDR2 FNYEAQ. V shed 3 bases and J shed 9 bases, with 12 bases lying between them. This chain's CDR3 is CASSLGQRSPQHF. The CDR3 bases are TGTGCCAGCAGCTTGGGACAAAGGTCGCCCCAGCATTTT.

The CDR3 spells CASGIPTRDTQYF. DNA for the CDR3: TGTGCCAGCGGGATTCCTACGAGAGATACGCAGTATTTT. J is TRBJ2-3 and V is TRBV2; D is undetermined. CDR3 length: 13 residues. The germline gives CDR1 SNHLY, CDR2 FYNNEI. Trimming stripped 8 bases from V and 5 bases from J, with 14 bases between.

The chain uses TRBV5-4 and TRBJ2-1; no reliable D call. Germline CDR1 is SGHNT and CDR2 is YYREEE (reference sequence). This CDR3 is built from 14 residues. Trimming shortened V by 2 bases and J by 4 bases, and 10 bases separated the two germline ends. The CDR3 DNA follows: TGTGCCAGCAGCTTATCGACAAGATACAATGAGCAGTTCTTC. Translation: CASSLSTRYNEQFF.

The CDR3 DNA reads TGCGCCAGCAGCTCGGGACCAGGGGGCGCGGGCTACGAGCAGTACTTC. Its protein is CASSSGPGGAGYEQYF. This chain uses TRBV5-1 with TRBJ2-7; 8 nucleotides match TRBD1. Trimming removed 3 bases from V and 3 bases from J; junction bases left unmatched: 11. Germline V gene sequence: CDR1 SGHRS, CDR2 YFSETQ. The CDR3 is made up of 16 amino acids.

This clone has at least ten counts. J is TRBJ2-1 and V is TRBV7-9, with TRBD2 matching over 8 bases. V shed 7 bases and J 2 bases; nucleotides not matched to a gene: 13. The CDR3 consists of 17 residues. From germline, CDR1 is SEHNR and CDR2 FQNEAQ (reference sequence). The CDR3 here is CASTYLGLAETYNEQFF. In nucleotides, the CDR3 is TGTGCCAGCACCTATCTCGGACTAGCTGAAACCTACAATGAGCAGTTCTTC. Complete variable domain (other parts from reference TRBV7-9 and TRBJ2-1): DTGVSQNPRHKITKRGQNVTFRCDPISEHNRLYWYRQTLGQGPEFLTYFQNEAQLEKSRLLSDRFSAERPKGSFSTLEIQRTEQGDSAMYLCASTYLGLAETYNEQFFGPGTRLTVL.

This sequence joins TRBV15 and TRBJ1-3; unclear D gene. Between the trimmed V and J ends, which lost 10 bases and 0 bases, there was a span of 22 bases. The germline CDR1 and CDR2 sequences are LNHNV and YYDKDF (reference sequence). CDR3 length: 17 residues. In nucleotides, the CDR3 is TGTGCCAACCACGTGAGAAAGGAACCTAACTCTGGAAACACCATATATTTT. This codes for CANHVRKEPNSGNTIYF.

The CDR3 loop reads CASSLYMRQNYGYTF. The CDR3 DNA sequence: TGTGCCAGCAGCTTGTATATGCGCCAGAACTATGGCTACACCTTC. The chain has TRBV5-8 and TRBJ1-2; D is unresolved. The CDR3 contains 15 residues. CDR1 and CDR2 from the germline V gene are SGHTS and YDEGEE. V was clipped by 1 base and J by 2 bases, with 12 bases between them.

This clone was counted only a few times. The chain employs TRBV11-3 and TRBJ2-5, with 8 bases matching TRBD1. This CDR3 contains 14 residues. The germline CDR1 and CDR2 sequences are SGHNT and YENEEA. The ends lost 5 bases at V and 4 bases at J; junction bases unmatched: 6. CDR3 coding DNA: TGTGCCAGCAGCCAGGACAGGGTATCAGAGACCCAGTACTTC. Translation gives CASSQDRVSETQYF.

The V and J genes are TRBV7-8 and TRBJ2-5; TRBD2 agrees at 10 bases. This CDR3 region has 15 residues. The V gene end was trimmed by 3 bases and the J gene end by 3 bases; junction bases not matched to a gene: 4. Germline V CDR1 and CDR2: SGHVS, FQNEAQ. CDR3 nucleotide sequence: TGTGCCAGCAGCTTTCGTCTAGCGGGGGAAGAGACCCAGTACTTC. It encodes CASSFRLAGEETQYF.

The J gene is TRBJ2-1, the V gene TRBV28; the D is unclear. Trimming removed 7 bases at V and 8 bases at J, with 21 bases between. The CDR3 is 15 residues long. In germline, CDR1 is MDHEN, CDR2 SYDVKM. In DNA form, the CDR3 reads TGTGCCAGCATATCAGCAGGCGAGAACGGGCATGAGCAGTTCTTC. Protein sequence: CASISAGENGHEQFF.

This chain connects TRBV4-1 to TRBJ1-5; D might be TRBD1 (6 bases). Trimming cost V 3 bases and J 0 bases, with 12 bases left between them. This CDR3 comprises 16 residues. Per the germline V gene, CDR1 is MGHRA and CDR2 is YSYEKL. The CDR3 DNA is TGCGCCAGCAGCCAGGCCCAGGGGTATAGCAATCAGCCCCAGCATTTT. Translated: CASSQAQGYSNQPQHF.

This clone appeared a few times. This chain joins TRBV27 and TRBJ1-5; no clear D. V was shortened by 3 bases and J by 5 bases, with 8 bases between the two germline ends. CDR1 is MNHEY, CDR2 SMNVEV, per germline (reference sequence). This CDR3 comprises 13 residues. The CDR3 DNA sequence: TGTGCCAGCAGTTTTCGGGGTCATCAGCCCCAGCATTTT. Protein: CASSFRGHQPQHF.